The entry below describes one T cell receptor beta chain. How the authors handled the data: Estimated nucleated cell counts came from reference gene primer amplification. TCRdb's copy holds only in-frame clones and misses some; the assay was immunoSEQ multiplex PCR. V and J calls and clone size are given by that table; D and trimming were obtained from the DNA. The sample includes under 140,000 clones, 72% of them seen just once. This record comes from a study of blood T cell repertoires in COVID-19. Germline-derived CDR1 and CDR2 are WSHSY and SAAADI. Trimming at V came to 6 bases and at J to 5 bases, leaving 12 bases not matched to a gene. This CDR3 has 15 residues.

The receptor comes from a woman between 55 and 75 years old with acute or convalescent COVID-19. Sample: peripheral blood. The rearrangement links TRBV10-2 to TRBJ1-1, with 7 nucleotides matching TRBD1. The CDR3 sequence: CASSAPDRAETEAFF. The CDR3 DNA reads TGCGCCAGCAGCGCGCCTGACAGGGCTGAGACTGAAGCTTTCTTT.